The T cell receptor beta chain under discussion was sequenced for a study of Graves' ophthalmopathy and Graves' hyperthyroidism (dated 2018 in TCRdb). Describing the broader study: Peripheral blood was collected at initial diagnosis, prior to any treatment. In total, approximately 130 blood samples were TCR-sequenced: approximately 42 ophthalmopathy, under 80 hyperthyroidism and approximately 17 hyperthyroidism-to-ophthalmopathy patients. In about six hyperthyroidism patients, the T-cell repertoires found in thyroid tissue were compared with those found in blood. To explore V-J signatures distinguishing ophthalmopathy from hyperthyroidism, a discovery set of some 100 patients (roughly 45 ophthalmopathy, 55 to 60 stable hyperthyroidism) was enrolled. Once sampling was done, hyperthyroidism patients were given methimazole at a starting dose of 30 mg daily, while ophthalmopathy patients were given high-dose intravenous methylprednisolone. An independent validation cohort was composed of fewer than 20 hyperthyroidism patients and around 16 patients who later progressed from hyperthyroidism to ophthalmopathy. TCR beta repertoire signatures were used to distinguish Graves' ophthalmopathy from Graves' hyperthyroidism and to predict progression to ophthalmopathy. The study at large found these results: In validation, the model predicted ophthalmopathy progression with about 70% sensitivity and approximately 78% specificity; 12 predicted patients were CT-confirmed with GO in a median of about 6.1 months. Among expanded thyroid clonotypes with frequency above 0.001, most also showed up in blood, which suggests that blood repertoires may reflect the thyroid immune response. Sample size was not predetermined statistically, and investigators were not blinded to group allocation. In cross-validation, the 13-signature model distinguished ophthalmopathy from stable hyperthyroidism with approximately 85% sensitivity and approximately 81% specificity, and in the test set the corresponding values were roughly 80% and 76%.

CDR1 DFQATT and CDR2 SNEGSKA are derived from the germline V gene (reference sequence). The CDR3 spans 14 residues, from the cysteine through the phenylalanine. The retained sequence is limited to the CDR3, 42 bases, with the frame set at the first base. At the junction V is shortened by 3 bases and J by 3 bases; bases outside the gene matches: 6. For repertoire sequencing, the TCR beta CDR3 regions were amplified from RNA transcripts. The first round of RT-PCR was done with HTBI primers and the Qiagen OneStep RT-PCR kit, and was followed by a second round of multiplex PCR, then size selection and purification. The libraries underwent paired-end sequencing with 100 bp reads on an Illumina HiSeq2000. Per the authors' processing: SOAPnuke was used to process the reads, removing any read that contained adapters or uncalled bases, had a mean Phred below 15, or lacked an exact match to the constant primer or identifier. High-quality paired reads were merged with COPE v1.2.5. Clonotypes were defined as unique nucleotide sequences and were aligned to IMGT TRB V, D and J references using MiTCR v1.1. Analysis was restricted to V-J combinations with a frequency above 0.0001, which covered about 99% of repertoires. For each V-J combination, a TCR clonal expansion and chaos score was defined as F50 clonal expansion divided by the chaos observed in the TCRdist matrix. Welch's t-statistics and random forest were used to reduce features to over ten V-J combinations, which were fed into a naive Bayes classifier. The Morisita-Horn index was used to measure how similar the thyroid and blood repertoires were. TCRdb handled the public reads itself, with Q25 trimming in fastp and clone calling in MiXCR, and kept productive beta chains. Duplicate CDR3 protein sequences are folded into a single record with the most common DNA and genes. It is TCRdb's table, rather than the study itself, that gives the V and J calls and clone size. Here the sample has approximately 700,000 distinct CDR3 sequences; about 38% occur a single time. The ten largest account for around 3.3% of the sample.

This clonotype appeared many times. The specificity of this receptor is unknown. Base qualities were left out, and no much larger clone turns up one base away. Patients with ophthalmopathy had moderately to severely active disease, with a Clinical Activity Score of 3 or more, a NOSPECS grade of 4 or more, and a disease duration of less than 3 months. Patients with other autoimmune diseases, uncontrolled infections, pregnancy or lactation were excluded. Clinical symptoms, serum thyroxine, TRAb, thyroid ultrasound and orbital computed tomography formed the basis of the diagnosis. Ficoll-Paque density gradient centrifugation was used to isolate PBMCs from approximately 11 ml of fresh peripheral blood. Total RNA was extracted using Trizol reagent, and RNA quality was checked on an Agilent 2100 Bioanalyzer.

The sequence joins TRBV20-1 to TRBJ1-1; 8 of the junction bases match TRBD1. The source material was peripheral blood. The receptor's source is an adult man with Graves' ophthalmopathy. The DNA sequence follows: TGCAGTGCTAGGGGCGGACAGGGTGACACTGAAGCTTTCTTT. This encodes CSARGGQGDTEAFF.